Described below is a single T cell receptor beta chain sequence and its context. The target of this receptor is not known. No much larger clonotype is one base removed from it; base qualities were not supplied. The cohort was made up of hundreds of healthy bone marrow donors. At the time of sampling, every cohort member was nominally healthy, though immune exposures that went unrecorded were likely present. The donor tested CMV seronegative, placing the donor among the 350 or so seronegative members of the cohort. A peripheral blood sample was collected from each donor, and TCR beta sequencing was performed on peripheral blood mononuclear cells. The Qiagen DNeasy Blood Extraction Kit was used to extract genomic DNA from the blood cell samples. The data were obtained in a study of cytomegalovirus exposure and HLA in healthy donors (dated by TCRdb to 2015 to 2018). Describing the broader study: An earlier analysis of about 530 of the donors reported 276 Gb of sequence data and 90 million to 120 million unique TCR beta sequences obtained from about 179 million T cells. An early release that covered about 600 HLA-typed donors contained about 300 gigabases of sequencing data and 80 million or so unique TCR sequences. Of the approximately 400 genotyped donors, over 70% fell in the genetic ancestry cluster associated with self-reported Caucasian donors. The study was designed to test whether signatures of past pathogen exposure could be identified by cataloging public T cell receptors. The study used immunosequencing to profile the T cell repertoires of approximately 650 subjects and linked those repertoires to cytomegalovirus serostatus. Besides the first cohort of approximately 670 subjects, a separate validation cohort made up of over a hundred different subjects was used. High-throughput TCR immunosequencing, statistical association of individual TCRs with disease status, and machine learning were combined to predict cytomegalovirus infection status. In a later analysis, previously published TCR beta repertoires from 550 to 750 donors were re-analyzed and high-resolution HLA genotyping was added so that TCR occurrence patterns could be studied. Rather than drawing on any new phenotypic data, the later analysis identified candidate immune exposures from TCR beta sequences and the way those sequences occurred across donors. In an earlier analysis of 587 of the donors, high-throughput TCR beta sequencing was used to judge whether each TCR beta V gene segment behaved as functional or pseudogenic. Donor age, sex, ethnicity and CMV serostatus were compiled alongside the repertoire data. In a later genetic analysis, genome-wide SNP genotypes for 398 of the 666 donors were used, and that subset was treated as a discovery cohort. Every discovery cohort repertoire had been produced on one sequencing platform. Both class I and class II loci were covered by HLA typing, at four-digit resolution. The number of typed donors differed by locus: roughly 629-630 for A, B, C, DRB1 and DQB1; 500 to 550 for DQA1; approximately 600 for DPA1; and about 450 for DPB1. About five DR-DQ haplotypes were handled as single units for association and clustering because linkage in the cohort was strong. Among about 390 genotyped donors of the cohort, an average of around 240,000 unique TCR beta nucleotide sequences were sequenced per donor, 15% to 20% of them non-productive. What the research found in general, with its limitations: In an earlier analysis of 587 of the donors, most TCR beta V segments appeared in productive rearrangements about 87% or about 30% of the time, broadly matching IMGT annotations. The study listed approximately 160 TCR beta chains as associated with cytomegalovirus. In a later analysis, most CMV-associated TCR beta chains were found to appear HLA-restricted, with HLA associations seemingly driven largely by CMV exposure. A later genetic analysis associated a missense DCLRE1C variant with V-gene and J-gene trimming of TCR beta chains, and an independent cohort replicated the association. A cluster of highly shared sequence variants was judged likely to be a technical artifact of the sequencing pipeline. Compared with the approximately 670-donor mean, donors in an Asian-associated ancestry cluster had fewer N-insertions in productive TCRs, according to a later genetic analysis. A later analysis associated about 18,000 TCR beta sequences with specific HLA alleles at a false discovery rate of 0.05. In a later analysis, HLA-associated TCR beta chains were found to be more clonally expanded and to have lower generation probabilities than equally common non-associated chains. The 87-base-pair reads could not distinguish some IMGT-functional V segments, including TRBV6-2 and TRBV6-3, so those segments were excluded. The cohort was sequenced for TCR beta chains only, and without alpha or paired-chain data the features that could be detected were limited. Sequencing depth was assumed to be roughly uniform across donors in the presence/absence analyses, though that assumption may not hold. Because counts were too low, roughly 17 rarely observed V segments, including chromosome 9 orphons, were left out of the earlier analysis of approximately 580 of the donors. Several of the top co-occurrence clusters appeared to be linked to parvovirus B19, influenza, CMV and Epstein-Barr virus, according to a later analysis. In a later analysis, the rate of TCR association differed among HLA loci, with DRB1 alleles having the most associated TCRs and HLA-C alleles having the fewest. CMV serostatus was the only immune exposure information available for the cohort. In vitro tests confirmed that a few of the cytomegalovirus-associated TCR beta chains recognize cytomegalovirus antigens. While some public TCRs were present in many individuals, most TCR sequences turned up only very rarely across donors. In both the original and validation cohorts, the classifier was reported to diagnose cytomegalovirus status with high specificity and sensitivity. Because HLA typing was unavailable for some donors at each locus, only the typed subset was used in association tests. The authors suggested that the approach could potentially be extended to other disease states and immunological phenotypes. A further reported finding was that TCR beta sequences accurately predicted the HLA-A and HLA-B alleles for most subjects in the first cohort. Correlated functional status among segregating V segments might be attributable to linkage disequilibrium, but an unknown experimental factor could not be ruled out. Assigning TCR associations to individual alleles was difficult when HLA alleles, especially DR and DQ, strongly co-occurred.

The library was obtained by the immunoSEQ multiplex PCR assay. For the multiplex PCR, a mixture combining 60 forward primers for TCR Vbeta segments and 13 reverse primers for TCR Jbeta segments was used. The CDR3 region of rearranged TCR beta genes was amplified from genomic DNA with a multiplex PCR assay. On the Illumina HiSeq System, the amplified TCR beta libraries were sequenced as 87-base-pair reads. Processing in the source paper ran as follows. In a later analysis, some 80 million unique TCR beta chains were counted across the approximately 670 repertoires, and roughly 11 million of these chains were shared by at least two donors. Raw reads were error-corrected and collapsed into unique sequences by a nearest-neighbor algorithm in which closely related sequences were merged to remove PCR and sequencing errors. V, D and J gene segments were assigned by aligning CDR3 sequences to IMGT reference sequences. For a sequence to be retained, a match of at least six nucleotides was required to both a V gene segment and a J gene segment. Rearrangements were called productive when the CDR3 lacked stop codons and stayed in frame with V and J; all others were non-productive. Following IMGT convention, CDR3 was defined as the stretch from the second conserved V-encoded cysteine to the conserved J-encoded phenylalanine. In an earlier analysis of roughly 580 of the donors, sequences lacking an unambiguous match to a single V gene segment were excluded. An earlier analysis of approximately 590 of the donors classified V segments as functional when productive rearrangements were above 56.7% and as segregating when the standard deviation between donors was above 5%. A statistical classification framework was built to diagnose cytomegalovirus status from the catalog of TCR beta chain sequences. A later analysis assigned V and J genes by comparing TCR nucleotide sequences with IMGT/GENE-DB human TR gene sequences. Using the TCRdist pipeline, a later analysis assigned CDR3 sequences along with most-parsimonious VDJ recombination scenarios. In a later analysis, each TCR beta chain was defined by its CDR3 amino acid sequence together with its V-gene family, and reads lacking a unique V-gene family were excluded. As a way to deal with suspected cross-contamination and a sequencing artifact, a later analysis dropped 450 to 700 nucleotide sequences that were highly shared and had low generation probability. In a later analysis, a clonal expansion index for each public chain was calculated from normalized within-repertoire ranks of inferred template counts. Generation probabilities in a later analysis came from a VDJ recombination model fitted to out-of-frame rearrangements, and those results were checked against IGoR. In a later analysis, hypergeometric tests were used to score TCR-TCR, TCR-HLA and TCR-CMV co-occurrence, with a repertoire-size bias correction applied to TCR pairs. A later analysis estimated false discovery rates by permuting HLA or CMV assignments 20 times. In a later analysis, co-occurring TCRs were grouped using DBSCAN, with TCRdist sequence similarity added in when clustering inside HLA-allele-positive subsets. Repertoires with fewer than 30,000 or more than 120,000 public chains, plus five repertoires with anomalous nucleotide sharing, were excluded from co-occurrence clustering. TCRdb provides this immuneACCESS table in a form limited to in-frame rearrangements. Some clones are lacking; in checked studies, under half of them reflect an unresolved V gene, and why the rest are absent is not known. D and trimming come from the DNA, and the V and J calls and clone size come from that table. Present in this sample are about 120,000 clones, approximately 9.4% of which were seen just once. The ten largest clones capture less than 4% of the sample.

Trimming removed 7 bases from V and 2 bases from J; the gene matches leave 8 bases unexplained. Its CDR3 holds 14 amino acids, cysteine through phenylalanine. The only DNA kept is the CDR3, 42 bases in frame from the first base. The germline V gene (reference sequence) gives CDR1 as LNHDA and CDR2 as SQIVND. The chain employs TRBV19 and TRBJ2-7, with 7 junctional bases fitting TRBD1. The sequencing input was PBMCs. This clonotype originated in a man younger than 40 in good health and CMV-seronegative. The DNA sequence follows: TGTGCCAGTAAACTCCGGGACAGAGCCTACGAGCAGTACTTC. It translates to CASKLRDRAYEQYF.